This entry describes one T cell receptor beta chain. Other DNA sequences from this sample encode an identical CDR3 as well. Generated by immunoSEQ multiplex PCR, the TCRdb table keeps only in-frame clones and is missing some. The sample has around 300,000 clones, approximately 91% seen once; the top ten hold 2% to 2.5%. V lost 2 bases to trimming and J lost 5 bases; unmatched junction nucleotides: 5. This CDR3 is 14 amino acids long. The germline CDR1 and CDR2 sequences are SGDLS and YYNGEE. This entry belongs to a study of blood T cell repertoires in COVID-19. This TCR derives from a man in his forties or fifties with acute or convalescent COVID-19. The V and J genes are TRBV9 and TRBJ1-1; 8 bases map to TRBD1. Sample: peripheral blood. CDR3 sequence reads: CASSVQGAGTEAFF. The CDR3 DNA reads TGTGCCAGCAGCGTCCAGGGGGCTGGAACTGAAGCTTTCTTT.